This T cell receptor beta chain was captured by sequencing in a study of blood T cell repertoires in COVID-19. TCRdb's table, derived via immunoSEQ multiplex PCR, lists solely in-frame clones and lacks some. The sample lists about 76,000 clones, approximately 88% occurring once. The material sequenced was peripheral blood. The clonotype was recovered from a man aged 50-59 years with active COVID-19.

CDR3 bases: TGTGCCAGCAGCTTCTTTTCTAGCGCCAACTACAATGAGCAGTTCTTC. It codes for CASSFFSSANYNEQFF. The chain has TRBV7-2 and TRBJ2-1, with D perhaps TRBD2 (6 bases). Germline V gene data show CDR1 as SGHTA and CDR2 as FQGNSA. CDR3 size: 16 residues. Trimming removed 3 bases at V and 3 bases at J, with 15 bases between.